What follows are 30 T cell receptor beta chains derived from one specimen sequenced in a study of tumor and adjacent non-tumor tissue in lung cancer. A modified ARM-PCR protocol with three rounds of nested PCR amplified TCRbeta. From the multiplex PCR reads, TCRdb called clonotypes with MiXCR, one entry per CDR3 protein. The repertoire has more than 85,000 distinct CDR3 sequences, 62% of them found once; the top ten carry 15% to 20%. RNA was extracted from bulk tissue without any cell sorting. Distant lung tissue was collected more than 3 cm away from the tumor edge. What was sequenced was distant non-tumor lung tissue. These receptor sequences come from a man in his sixties with non-small cell lung cancer.

At least ten counts were recorded for this clonotype. V usage is TRBV13 and J usage is TRBJ2-7, with D tentatively TRBD1 (6 bases). V was trimmed by 5 bases and J by 6 bases, leaving 14 bases between them. The CDR3 runs to 13 residues. CDR1 is PRHDT, CDR2 FYEKMQ, per germline (reference sequence). The CDR3 loop reads CASSEQGSGEQYF. The CDR3 DNA reads as TGTGCCAGCAGCGAACAGGGTTCAGGCGAGCAGTACTTC.

Points on this clonotype: This sequence may be a read error, since a much larger clone differs from it by one base. This likely comes from a read error, as the CDR3 has no conserved phenylalanine or tryptophan at its end. The chain is built from TRBV5-5 and TRBJ2-7; D unclear. The germline gives CDR1 SGHKS, CDR2 YYEKEE (reference sequence). This CDR3 comprises 15 residues. V was cut by 4 bases and J by 1 base, with 15 bases left in between. Here the CDR3 reads CASSRTRTASYEQYL. The CDR3 DNA follows: TGTGCCAGCAGCCGAACCAGGACGGCATCCTACGAGCAGTACTTA.

Concerning this clonotype itself: The junction departs from germline at one end; a sequencing error may be responsible. J is TRBJ2-7 and V is TRBV4-2, with 7 bases matching TRBD2. Germline V lookup: CDR1 LGHNA, CDR2 YNFKEQ. The CDR3 totals 17 residues. The DNA of the CDR3 is TGTCCCAGCAGCCAAGTTGGAGTGGGAGGGTTGGAGTACGAGCAGTACTTC. It encodes CPSSQVGVGGLEYEQYF.

In regard to this clonotype: A much more abundant neighbour one base away suggests this may be a read error. The genes are TRBV7-9 and TRBJ2-5, with TRBD2 as a possible D gene (7 bases). Germline assignment: CDR1 SEHNR and CDR2 FQNEAQ (reference sequence). Trimming shortened V by 6 bases and J by 5 bases, and 16 bases separated the two germline ends. The CDR3 has 14 amino acids. CDR3 region: CASRPRGAVETQYF. CDR3 sequence (DNA): TGTGCCAGCAGACCTCGGGGGGCTGTCGAGACCCAGTACTTC.

This clonotype was observed many times. This chain joins TRBV6-2 or TRBV6-3 and TRBJ2-1; D might be TRBD2 (7 bases). Between the trimmed V and J ends, which lost 6 bases and 2 bases, there was a span of 17 bases. The CDR3 has 16 residues. Per the germline V gene, CDR1 is MNHEY and CDR2 is SVGEGT. Written as DNA, the CDR3 is TGTGCCAGCAGACATAGGGGGAGGGAGGCCTACAATGAGCAGTTCTTC. Protein sequence: CASRHRGREAYNEQFF.

Turning to this clonotype: This may come from a read error, since a much larger clone is one base off. This sequence joins TRBV5-6 and TRBJ1-2; TRBD1 is a possible D gene (6 bases). The CDR3 is 13 residues long. Germline V CDR1 and CDR2: SGHDT, YYEEEE. The CDR3: CAGSLQGSYGYTF. Written as DNA, the CDR3 is TGTGCCGGCAGCCTACAGGGCAGCTATGGCTACACCTTC.

Concerning this clonotype itself: A read error may explain this, as a much larger clone is one base away. The chain carries TRBV6-5 and TRBJ2-7; TRBD2 is a possible D gene (7 bases). The CDR3 is made up of 15 amino acids. Germline V gives CDR1 MNHEY, CDR2 SVGAGI. V was pared by 0 bases and J by 3 bases, with 12 bases between. CDR3 DNA: TGTGCCAGCAGTTACTCGGGGGGGCTGAGCTACGAGCAGTACTTC. Its protein is CASSYSGGLSYEQYF.

Note on this clonotype: This CDR3 fails to terminate in the conserved phenylalanine or tryptophan, so it likely reflects a read error. V gene TRBV12-3 or TRBV12-4 combines with J gene TRBJ2-7; possibly TRBD1 for D (5 bases). Trimming shortened V by 3 bases and J by 2 bases, and 14 bases separated the two germline ends. This CDR3 region has 15 residues. CDR3 sequence reads: CASSLDTDPPYEQYS. CDR3 bases: TGTGCCAGCAGTTTGGACACCGACCCACCCTACGAGCAGTACTCC.

This clonotype appeared once. A much larger clone differs from this one at a single base, so this may be a read error. V gene TRBV20-1 combines with J gene TRBJ1-6, with 7 bases that match TRBD1. Looked up from germline, CDR1 is DFQATT and CDR2 is SNEGSKA (reference sequence). CDR3 size: 14 residues. The CDR3 DNA is TGCAATGCTCCCCGGACAGGCGAAAATTCACCCCTCCACTTT. Its translation is CNAPRTGENSPLHF.

Regarding this clonotype: A read error may produce the germline difference seen at one junction end. The rearrangement joins TRBV28 to TRBJ2-7; TRBD2 agrees at 11 bases. The length of the CDR3 is 15 residues. CDR1 is MDHEN and CDR2 is SYDVKM in the germline V gene. DNA of the CDR3: TGTGTCAGCAGTCCCCCACTAGCGGGAGTAGGCGAGCAGTACTTC. Amino acids: CVSSPPLAGVGEQYF.

Regarding this clonotype: A much bigger clone sits one base away, suggesting this may be a read error. The V gene is TRBV30, the J gene TRBJ2-1, with a tentative D call TRBD2 (6 bases). CDR3 size: 16 residues. Per the germline V gene, CDR1 is GTSNPN and CDR2 is SVGIG (reference sequence). For the CDR3, the DNA is TGTGTCTGGAGGCAGGTCAGTAGCGGCCCCTACAATGAGCAGTTCTTC. It yields the protein CVWRQVSSGPYNEQFF.

This clonotype was counted a few times. A much bigger clone sits one base away, suggesting this may be a read error. CDR3 sequence reads: CSAMGVGWADTQYF. CDR3 sequence (DNA): TGCAGTGCGATGGGAGTAGGGTGGGCAGATACGCAGTATTTT. This chain joins TRBV20-1 and TRBJ2-3, with TRBD2 as a possible D gene (5 bases). The germline gives CDR1 DFQATT, CDR2 SNEGSKA (reference sequence). Deletions cut 6 bases from V and 4 bases from J, with 17 bases between. The CDR3 loop spans 14 amino acids.

A note on this clonotype: Given the absence of the conserved phenylalanine or tryptophan at the CDR3 end, a read error is likely. This chain connects TRBV4-1 to TRBJ2-2; D possibly corresponds to TRBD1 (6 bases). In germline, CDR1 is MGHRA, CDR2 YSYEKL. CDR3 length equals 17 residues. V was pared by 4 bases and J by 3 bases, with 18 bases between. The CDR3 protein is CASSRSLPGDYTGELFL. The CDR3, as DNA: TGCGCCAGCAGCCGATCCCTGCCAGGGGATTACACCGGGGAGCTGTTTTTG.

In regard to this clonotype: In this CDR3 the conserved last residue, phenylalanine or tryptophan, is missing, so a read error is likely. No DNA is shown, since the ends of the CDR3 on it are uncertain; the CDR3 is the one TCRdb lists. The chain couples TRBV29-1 to TRBJ2-2; the tabulated D call, TRBD1, remains unverified against the DNA. The CDR3 is 16 residues long, counting both termini. Germline values: CDR1 SQVTM, CDR2 ANQGSEA. This chain's CDR3 is CSARGGTGSNTGELSL.

This clonotype has only a few counts. A read error may produce the germline difference seen at one junction end. The chain employs TRBV6-2 or TRBV6-3 and TRBJ2-5, with 12 bases lining up with TRBD2. Germline CDR1 MNHEY, CDR2 SVGEGT. The CDR3 runs to 16 residues. CDR3 region: CVSMSTSGSPPETQYF. CDR3 DNA: TGTGTCAGCATGTCGACTAGCGGGAGTCCCCCAGAGACTCAGTACTTC.

This clonotype was found many times. An end of the junction does not agree with germline; a read error may underlie this. The gene calls are TRBV6-5 and TRBJ2-2, with 10 nucleotides matching TRBD2. This CDR3 region has 14 residues. Germline CDR1 is MNHEY and CDR2 is SVGAGI. The CDR3 DNA follows: TGTGCCAGCAAGCCACTAGCGGGGATCGGGAAGCTGTTTTTT. This codes for CASKPLAGIGKLFF.

This CDR3 is CASSPEGQGWEELFF. For the CDR3, the DNA is TGTGCCAGCAGCCCCGAGGGACAGGGTTGGGAAGAACTGTTTTTT. V and J are TRBV7-2 and TRBJ1-4, with TRBD1 matching 9 bases. The ends lost 5 bases at V and 12 bases at J; junction bases unmatched: 13. CDR1 and CDR2 from the germline V gene are SGHTA and FQGNSA. CDR3 length equals 15 residues.

Of note for this clonotype: It may be a read error: a sequence one base away is much more abundant. The chain joins TRBV28 to TRBJ2-1; a weak D match, TRBD2 (6 bases). CDR1 is MDHEN and CDR2 is SYDVKM in the germline V gene. CDR3 length: 16 amino acids. V lost 5 bases, J lost 10 bases, and 24 bases lay in between. The CDR3 nucleotides are TGTGCCAGCAGTGCCCTCAGGCAGGAGGGCCCAGGGGAGCAGTTCTTC. This translates into CASSALRQEGPGEQFF.

This clonotype was detected a few times. The rearrangement joins TRBV15 to TRBJ2-1; D perhaps matches TRBD2 (5 bases). Germline V gene lookup returns CDR1 LNHNV and CDR2 YYDKDF (reference sequence). V was shortened by 7 bases and J by 0 bases, with 7 bases between the two germline ends. CDR3 length equals 13 residues. The CDR3 DNA is TGTGCCACCAAGCGGATCTCCTACAATGAGCAGTTCTTC. Translation gives CATKRISYNEQFF.

On this clonotype itself: One base separates it from a far larger clone, so it is likely a read error. This chain connects TRBV20-1 to TRBJ1-1; no reliable D call. CDR1 is DFQATT, CDR2 SNEGSKA, per germline (reference sequence). V shed 0 bases and J shed 7 bases, with 9 bases lying between them. This CDR3 is built from 12 residues. The DNA of the CDR3 is TGCAGTGCTAGAGATCCCCTGGATGAAGCTTTCTTT. It translates to CSARDPLDEAFF.

A single count supports this clonotype. The junction departs from the called germline gene at one end, perhaps through a read error. The rearrangement joins TRBV6-2 or TRBV6-3 to TRBJ2-5; D perhaps matches TRBD2 (5 bases). The CDR3 sequence is 14 residues long. The germline CDR1 and CDR2 sequences are MNHEY and SVGEGT. Here the CDR3 reads CVSGLASSQETQYF. Written as DNA, the CDR3 is TGTGTCAGCGGCTTAGCGAGCAGCCAAGAGACCCAGTACTTC.

This clonotype was observed many times. The chain recombines TRBV7-9 with TRBJ2-1, with 10 bases that match TRBD2. V gave up 6 bases and J gave up 4 bases; unmatched junction bases: 6. The V gene's germline CDR1 is SEHNR and CDR2 FQNEAQ (reference sequence). The CDR3 runs to 15 residues. The CDR3 sequence is CASSQGTSAYNEQFF. DNA of the CDR3: TGTGCCAGCAGTCAAGGGACTAGCGCTTACAATGAGCAGTTCTTC.

As regards this clonotype: One junction end disagrees with the germline gene, perhaps due to a read error. J is TRBJ2-1 and V is TRBV29-1; possible D gene TRBD2, 6 bases. Per the germline V gene, CDR1 is SQVTM and CDR2 is ANQGSEA. This CDR3 is 17 amino acids long. CDR3 bases: TGCACCGTTGAAGGGGTACTAGCCGAAAGCTCCTATAATGAGCAGTTCTTC. This codes for CTVEGVLAESSYNEQFF.

The rearrangement links TRBV12-3 or TRBV12-4 to TRBJ2-6; D is uncertain. The ends were cut back, 4 bases at V and 5 bases at J, with 12 bases in the middle. The CDR3 spans 15 residues. DNA for the CDR3: TGTGCCAGCAGTTATTTGGGATCTTGGGCCAACGTCCTGACTTTC. Its translation is CASSYLGSWANVLTF.

This clonotype was detected many times. The chain combines TRBV12-3 or TRBV12-4 with TRBJ1-5, with 7 bases matching TRBD1. Trimming at V came to 7 bases and at J to 3 bases, leaving 12 bases not matched to a gene. This CDR3 has 16 amino acids. In nucleotides, the CDR3 is TGTGCCAGCAATAACCTTGGAGGGGGCATCAATCAGCCCCAGCATTTT. The encoded protein is CASNNLGGGINQPQHF.

Points on this clonotype: Germline and junction disagree at one end, which may indicate a read error. The chain combines TRBV14 with TRBJ2-1; no clear D. This CDR3 spans 12 amino acids. Per germline, CDR1 SGHDN and CDR2 FVKESK. CDR3 loop: CASSQDNNEQLF. The DNA of the CDR3 is TGTGCCAGCAGCCAAGACAACAATGAGCAGCTCTTC.

This chain uses TRBV4-3 with TRBJ2-2; D not certain. This CDR3 spans 15 amino acids. CDR1 and CDR2 (germline): LGHNA, YSLEER. This CDR3 reads CNSSQDPRFTGELFF. As DNA, the CDR3 is TGCAACAGCAGCCAAGACCCCCGCTTCACCGGGGAGCTGTTTTTT.

Comment on this clonotype: At one of its ends the junction is not consistent with the germline gene, which may arise from a read error. CDR3 nucleotides: TGTGCTAGCAGGCTAGGACAGCTAACCAACACTGAATCTTTCTTT. Translation gives CASRLGQLTNTESFF. This rearrangement joins TRBV6-5 to TRBJ1-1; a possible D gene is TRBD1 (6 bases). The CDR3 covers 15 residues. CDR1 and CDR2 (germline): MNHEY, SVGAGI.

V usage is TRBV5-4 and J usage is TRBJ2-5, with 9 bases lining up with TRBD2. This CDR3 is 14 amino acids long. The V segment lost 2 bases and the J segment 3 bases; nucleotides outside the gene matches: 2. In germline, CDR1 is SGHNT, CDR2 YYREEE (reference sequence). The CDR3 reads CASSFGTSKETQYF. For the CDR3, the DNA is TGTGCCAGCAGCTTCGGGACTAGCAAAGAGACCCAGTACTTC.

Comments on this clonotype: A read error is possible here, since a much larger clone lies one base away. The J gene is TRBJ2-3, the V gene TRBV28, with D unresolved. The CDR3 length is 12 residues. Per germline, CDR1 MDHEN and CDR2 SYDVKM. In DNA form, the CDR3 reads TGTGCCGGCAGTTTATTCACAGATACGCAGTATTTT. This sequence encodes CAGSLFTDTQYF.